These 18 T cell receptor beta chains were sequenced from one sample in a study of CD8 T cells in Susac syndrome. It was with random hexamers that about 0.45 to 1 ug RNA was reverse transcribed. TCRdb recomputed calls from the immunoSEQ multiplex PCR reads with MiXCR, one row per CDR3 protein. The sample consists of 71,000 or so distinct CDR3 sequences, approximately 93% of them appearing once. The sample consisted of CD4+ T cells from PBMCs. These receptors were taken from a human donor with Susac syndrome.

The chain combines TRBV6-1 with TRBJ2-5, with a possible D match to TRBD2 (6 bases). Germline V gene sequence: CDR1 MNHNS, CDR2 SASEGT. Trimming removed 1 base from V and 7 bases from J, with 10 bases in between. This CDR3 has 13 amino acids. CDR3 coding DNA: TGTGCCAGCAGTGAAGAACGGCGGGGGACCCAGTACTTC. Translation gives CASSEERRGTQYF.

In its sample, this clonotype was seen once. The chain uses TRBV28 and TRBJ2-7; no clear D gene. Germline CDR1 is MDHEN and CDR2 is SYDVKM. The ends were cut back, 1 base at V and 1 base at J, with 5 bases in the middle. This CDR3 is built from 13 residues. CDR3 sequence (DNA): TGTGCCAGCAGTTTATCAGAATCCTACGAGCAGTACTTC. Protein product: CASSLSESYEQYF.

V and J are TRBV28 and TRBJ1-1; 9 bases match TRBD1. J gave up 0 bases and V 4 bases, and 9 bases lay outside the gene matches. The CDR3 is 17 residues long. The germline V gene has CDR1 MDHEN and CDR2 SYDVKM. The DNA of the CDR3 is TGTGCCAGCAGTTCGACGTACAGGGGGCTTATGAACACTGAAGCTTTCTTT. It translates to CASSSTYRGLMNTEAFF.

The CDR3 loop is CASSLGTGRLGQFF. The CDR3 coding sequence is TGTGCCAGCAGCCTCGGGACAGGACGTCTGGGGCAGTTCTTC. The V call is TRBV7-3, the J call TRBJ2-1, with TRBD1 matching 8 bases. This CDR3 is built from 14 residues. Unmatched junction bases numbered 12, after V lost 5 bases and J lost 12 bases. Germline-derived CDR1 and CDR2 are SGHTA and FQGTGA.

The chain is built from TRBV5-1 and TRBJ2-7; D not certain. Germline V lookup: CDR1 SGHRS, CDR2 YFSETQ. This CDR3 contains 14 residues. V was clipped by 2 bases and J by 4 bases, with 13 bases between them. CDR3 region: CASSFEGPPYEQYF. The CDR3 DNA sequence: TGCGCCAGCAGCTTTGAAGGGCCCCCGTACGAGCAGTACTTC.

The chain links TRBV12-3 or TRBV12-4 to TRBJ1-3; D gene uncertain. Trimming shortened V by 8 bases and J by 0 bases, and 14 bases separated the two germline ends. The CDR3 covers 15 residues. The CDR3 loop is CASSGGPSSGNTIYF. In nucleotides, the CDR3 is TGTGCCAGCTCAGGAGGGCCGAGCTCTGGAAACACCATATATTTT.

The chain carries TRBV7-3 and TRBJ2-3, with TRBD1 identical over 10 bases. Germline V CDR1 and CDR2: SGHTA, FQGTGA. The CDR3 is 17 residues long. The V and J ends lost 4 bases and 2 bases, in that order; junction bases with no gene match: 9. The CDR3 sequence is CASSSQRQGATTDTQYF. In nucleotides, the CDR3 is TGTGCCAGCAGCTCGCAGAGACAGGGGGCGACCACAGATACGCAGTATTTT.

This chain links TRBV6-6 with TRBJ2-3; TRBD1 matches at 10 bases. The V gene's germline CDR1 is MNHNY and CDR2 SVGAGI (reference sequence). The CDR3 consists of 16 residues. With 4 bases clipped from V and 0 bases from J, the junction kept 4 bases outside the gene matches. For the CDR3, the DNA is TGTGCCAGCAGTTCTCGGGACAGGGGTAGCACAGATACGCAGTATTTT. Protein sequence: CASSSRDRGSTDTQYF.

V usage is TRBV4-2 and J usage is TRBJ1-1; D unresolved. V lost 0 bases and J 1 base, leaving 6 bases between the germline ends. The germline V gene encodes CDR1 LGHNA and CDR2 YNFKEQ. The CDR3 is made up of 14 amino acids. Here the CDR3 reads CASSQDDPNTEAFF. The CDR3 region has the DNA TGTGCCAGCAGCCAAGATGACCCGAACACTGAAGCTTTCTTT.

The J gene is TRBJ1-2, the V gene TRBV29-1; TRBD1 might be the D (6 bases). The V end was cut by 7 bases, the J end by 6 bases, with 12 bases between. The V gene's germline CDR1 is SQVTM and CDR2 ANQGSEA. CDR3 length: 11 amino acids. The CDR3 DNA reads as TGCAGCGCCCTGTGGGGGCATGGCTACACCTTC. Its translation: CSALWGHGYTF.

The V call is TRBV5-1, the J call TRBJ1-5, with 8 bases aligning to TRBD1. Trimming took 0 bases from V and 5 from J; bases not matched to a gene: 4. This CDR3 contains 15 residues. Germline values: CDR1 SGHRS, CDR2 YFSETQ. CDR3 bases: TGCGCCAGCAGCTTGGAGGGGGACAGGTATCAGCCCCAGCATTTT. Its protein is CASSLEGDRYQPQHF.

This chain links TRBV12-3 or TRBV12-4 with TRBJ1-6, with a weak D call TRBD1 (5 bases). Trimming took off 1 base at V and 8 bases at J, with 9 bases between the two ends. The CDR3 extends over 14 amino acids. The CDR3 sequence is CASSLVGGDSPLHF. In DNA form, the CDR3 reads TGTGCCAGCAGTTTAGTGGGAGGGGATTCACCCCTCCACTTT.

The V and J genes are TRBV20-1 and TRBJ2-1; 11 bases line up with TRBD2. V was pared by 2 bases and J by 6 bases, with 6 bases of the junction left unmatched. The CDR3 sequence is 15 residues long. The germline V gene encodes CDR1 DFQATT and CDR2 SNEGSKA (reference sequence). The CDR3 DNA follows: TGCAGTGCTAGACACCCCGGGACTAGCGGCAATGAGCAGTTCTTC. Translated, it gives CSARHPGTSGNEQFF.

This sequence joins TRBV20-1 and TRBJ2-5; either TRBD1 or TRBD2 may supply D (6 bases each). This CDR3 is built from 15 residues. With 6 bases removed from V and 4 bases from J, the gap between germline ends came to 21 bases. The germline V gene has CDR1 DFQATT and CDR2 SNEGSKA (reference sequence). In nucleotides, the CDR3 is TGCAGTGCAAATACCGGGGGCAGGGAATTAGAGACCCAGTACTTC. The encoded protein is CSANTGGRELETQYF.

V is TRBV7-2 and J is TRBJ2-1; D could derive from TRBD1 or TRBD2 (5 bases each). V lost 1 base to trimming and J lost 0 bases, with 19 bases between them. This CDR3 is 19 amino acids long. The V gene's germline CDR1 is SGHTA and CDR2 FQGNSA. CDR3 bases: TGTGCCAGCAGCTTAGTCCCCAGGGTGAGGGCTCTCTCCTACAATGAGCAGTTCTTC. Its translation: CASSLVPRVRALSYNEQFF.

V and J are TRBV20-1 and TRBJ1-6, with TRBD1 identical over 9 bases. Unmatched junction bases numbered 12, after V lost 1 base and J lost 2 bases. Germline V gene data show CDR1 as DFQATT and CDR2 as SNEGSKA (reference sequence). This CDR3 is built from 19 residues. The CDR3 loop is CSARGHTGGADTYNSPLHF. DNA of the CDR3: TGCAGTGCTAGAGGCCACACAGGGGGCGCAGACACCTATAATTCACCCCTCCACTTT.

The rearrangement joins TRBV29-1 to TRBJ2-2, with D unresolved. The CDR3 length is 13 residues. Looked up from germline, CDR1 is SQVTM and CDR2 is ANQGSEA. Deletions cut 6 bases from V and 4 bases from J, with 12 bases between. In DNA form, the CDR3 reads TGCAGCGTCTCGGAGTCCAGCACCGGGGAGCTGTTTTTT. Protein product: CSVSESSTGELFF.

The chain uses TRBV30 and TRBJ2-3, with D unresolved. Germline CDR1 GTSNPN, CDR2 SVGIG (reference sequence). This CDR3 is 12 amino acids long. The V gene lost 0 bases and the J gene lost 7 bases, with 8 bases spanning the gap. DNA for the CDR3: TGTGCCTGGAGTGTACAATACAATACGCAGTATTTT. This sequence encodes CAWSVQYNTQYF.